These 31 T cell receptor beta chains were all obtained from the same sample, sequenced in a study of OX40 agonist ivuxolimab in advanced cancers. Profiled with immunoSEQ multiplex PCR; TCRdb holds only in-frame clones, not every one. The sample records approximately 74,000 clones, roughly 78% being singletons. Specimen: CD4+ or CD8+ T cells sorted from blood, collected in a trial of the OX40 agonist ivuxolimab. These receptors came from an adult with an advanced solid tumor such as melanoma, head and neck, liver or kidney cancer.

The chain links TRBV6-5 to TRBJ2-5, with D perhaps matching TRBD1 (5 bases). The CDR3 is made up of 13 amino acids. The germline V gene encodes CDR1 MNHEY and CDR2 SVGAGI. Trimming removed 2 bases at V and 4 bases at J, with 8 bases between. This CDR3 is CASSYLQGETQYF. The CDR3 DNA is TGTGCCAGCAGTTACCTTCAGGGAGAGACCCAGTACTTC.

The chain is built from TRBV6-6 and TRBJ2-7, with TRBD1 as a possible D gene (6 bases). Trimming stripped 8 bases from V and 2 bases from J, with 13 bases between. CDR3 length equals 13 residues. Germline values: CDR1 MNHNY, CDR2 SVGAGI (reference sequence). The CDR3 region has the DNA TGTGCCAGCGAGGGACAACGAGCCTACGAGCAGTACTTC. It translates to CASEGQRAYEQYF.

The chain joins TRBV7-2 to TRBJ1-3; 7 nucleotides align to TRBD1. This CDR3 comprises 15 residues. CDR1 SGHTA and CDR2 FQGNSA come from the germline V gene. The ends lost 5 bases at V and 4 bases at J; junction bases unmatched: 8. The CDR3 coding sequence is TGTGCCAGCAGCCCCCGAGGGGGCTCCGGAAACACCATATATTTT. This translates into CASSPRGGSGNTIYF. Drawing the rest from reference TRBV7-2 and TRBJ1-3, the complete variable domain is GAGVSQSPSNKVTEKGKDVELRCDPISGHTALYWYRQSLGQGLEFLIYFQGNSAPDKSGLPSDRFSAERTGGSVSTLTIQRTQQEDSAVYLCASSPRGGSGNTIYFGEGSWLTVV.

This rearrangement joins TRBV15 to TRBJ2-3; TRBD2 matches 10 bases. The CDR3 spans 16 residues. Germline assignment: CDR1 LNHNV and CDR2 YYDKDF (reference sequence). The trim removed 1 base at V and 6 bases at J, leaving 7 bases unmatched. CDR3 residues: CATSRAQRGGADTQYF. CDR3 in DNA: TGTGCCACCAGCAGAGCCCAGCGGGGGGGCGCGGATACGCAGTATTTT. The full variable domain, in which reference TRBV15 and TRBJ2-3 provide the parts outside the CDR3, is DAMVIQNPRYQVTQFGKPVTLSCSQTLNHNVMYWYQQKSSQAPKLLFHYYDKDFNNEADTPDNFQSRRPNTSFCFLDIRSPGLGDTAMYLCATSRAQRGGADTQYFGPGTRLTVL.

J is TRBJ1-2 and V is TRBV23-1, with D possibly matching TRBD1 (6 bases). TRBV23-1 qualifies as an ORF whose function is uncertain. The CDR3 extends over 17 amino acids. Deletions cut 0 bases from V and 7 bases from J, with 21 bases between. CDR3 bases: TGCGCCAGCAGTCAATCATTCCAGTCGTCTGTGGGGGCTGGCTACACCTTC. As protein: CASSQSFQSSVGAGYTF.

The chain recombines TRBV15 with TRBJ2-5; D is perhaps TRBD1 (6 bases). The germline V gene has CDR1 LNHNV and CDR2 YYDKDF (reference sequence). This CDR3 comprises 15 residues. V lost 1 base to trimming and J lost 1 base, with 10 bases between them. CDR3 region: CATSRGRGPQETQYF. DNA of the CDR3: TGTGCCACCAGCAGAGGCAGGGGACCCCAAGAGACCCAGTACTTC.

The chain links TRBV19 to TRBJ2-7; D gene uncertain. Trimming shortened V by 5 bases and J by 5 bases, and 13 bases separated the two germline ends. This CDR3 contains 13 residues. Germline V CDR1 and CDR2: LNHDA, SQIVND (reference sequence). CDR3 coding DNA: TGTGCCAGTAGTGCCCTCGGCCGGAACGAGCAGTACTTC. Protein sequence: CASSALGRNEQYF.

J is TRBJ1-3 and V is TRBV28; D remains ambiguous. CDR3 length equals 14 residues. CDR1 and CDR2 (germline): MDHEN, SYDVKM. The V and J ends lost 4 bases and 2 bases respectively, with 9 bases between them. CDR3: CASSSLQPGNTIYF. CDR3 bases: TGTGCCAGCAGTTCATTACAGCCTGGAAACACCATATATTTT.

V and J are TRBV28 and TRBJ2-5, with no clear D. CDR3 length: 15 residues. The germline CDR1 and CDR2 sequences are MDHEN and SYDVKM. V was cut by 2 bases and J by 1 base, with 11 bases left in between. This CDR3 reads CASSLRWNSQETQYF. CDR3 bases: TGTGCCAGCAGTTTAAGGTGGAACAGCCAAGAGACCCAGTACTTC.

In this sample, this clone turned up once. V and J are TRBV5-1 and TRBJ1-3; D unclear. Germline CDR1 and CDR2: SGHRS and YFSETQ. This CDR3 is 14 amino acids long. V gave up 0 bases and J gave up 0 bases, with 4 bases separating them. CDR3 amino acids: CASSLGLSGNTIYF. The CDR3 DNA reads TGCGCCAGCAGCTTGGGTCTCTCTGGAAACACCATATATTTT. Complete variable domain (other parts from reference TRBV5-1 and TRBJ1-3): KAGVTQTPRYLIKTRGQQVTLSCSPISGHRSVSWYQQTPGQGLQFLFEYFSETQRNKGNFPGRFSGRQFSNSRSEMNVSTLELGDSALYLCASSLGLSGNTIYFGEGSWLTVV.

The genes are TRBV7-8 and TRBJ1-3; D perhaps matches TRBD1 (5 bases). Germline V gives CDR1 SGHVS, CDR2 FQNEAQ. CDR3 length equals 14 residues. Trimming removed 4 bases from V and 4 bases from J, with 11 bases in between. The CDR3 here is CASSSGPSGNTIYF. CDR3 sequence (DNA): TGTGCCAGCAGCTCGGGACCCTCCGGAAACACCATATATTTT.

J is TRBJ1-6 and V is TRBV6-1; possible D gene TRBD1, 5 bases. V lost 3 bases to trimming and J lost 2 bases, with 8 bases between them. Germline-derived CDR1 and CDR2 are MNHNS and SASEGT. This CDR3 contains 15 residues. For the CDR3, the DNA is TGTGCCAGCAGTGACCAGGGAGCCTATAATTCACCCCTCCACTTT. Protein product: CASSDQGAYNSPLHF.

This clone was detected once. The chain has TRBV5-1 and TRBJ2-3; 11 bases are a match to TRBD1. Germline lookup yields CDR1 SGHRS and CDR2 YFSETQ. This CDR3 spans 17 amino acids. V dropped 4 bases and J dropped 3; count of bases not matched to a gene: 10. The CDR3 DNA reads TGCGCCAGCAGCCTAAACGGAGGGACAGGGGGTACAGATACGCAGTATTTT. This sequence encodes CASSLNGGTGGTDTQYF.

This chain uses TRBV19 with TRBJ1-5; TRBD1 aligns across 8 bases. Germline values: CDR1 LNHDA, CDR2 SQIVND (reference sequence). J gave up 9 bases and V 3 bases, and 7 bases lay outside the gene matches. The CDR3 covers 14 residues. In nucleotides, the CDR3 is TGTGCCAGTAGTATCTCAGGGGGCGGGGGGCCCCAGCATTTT. Its translation is CASSISGGGGPQHF.

The gene calls are TRBV5-1 and TRBJ2-1, with D unresolved. The CDR3 runs to 15 residues. Trimming left V 2 bases short and J 5 bases short, with 14 bases between. CDR1 and CDR2 from the germline V gene are SGHRS and YFSETQ. CDR3 in amino acids: CASSLESGYNNEQFF. The CDR3 nucleotides read TGCGCCAGCAGCTTAGAGTCCGGATACAACAATGAGCAGTTCTTC. The variable domain in full, with the rest retrieved from reference TRBV5-1 and TRBJ2-1, is KAGVTQTPRYLIKTRGQQVTLSCSPISGHRSVSWYQQTPGQGLQFLFEYFSETQRNKGNFPGRFSGRQFSNSRSEMNVSTLELGDSALYLCASSLESGYNNEQFFGPGTRLTVL.

V usage is TRBV6-1 and J usage is TRBJ1-1; unclear D gene. V was trimmed by 1 base and J by 5 bases, leaving 11 bases between them. Germline CDR1 reads MNHNS; CDR2 reads SASEGT. The CDR3 sequence is 14 residues long. CDR3 in DNA: TGTGCCAGCAGTGAAGTTAGCAGTTGGACTGAAGCTTTCTTT. It yields the protein CASSEVSSWTEAFF.

V and J are TRBV2 and TRBJ2-3; 12 nucleotides align to TRBD2. This CDR3 has 15 amino acids. The germline V gene encodes CDR1 SNHLY and CDR2 FYNNEI. With V trimmed by 6 bases and J by 5 bases, 6 bases remained unmatched. The CDR3 DNA sequence: TGTGCCAGCAGCGTCTTACTAGCGGGAGGAGATACGCAGTATTTT. Translation gives CASSVLLAGGDTQYF.

Written as DNA, the CDR3 is TGTGCCAGCAGCGCCCAGGACTCTGGAAACACCATATATTTT. Its protein product is CASSAQDSGNTIYF. The chain combines TRBV11-2 with TRBJ1-3; no firm D call. The CDR3 totals 14 residues. V was trimmed by 5 bases and J by 0 bases, leaving 8 bases between them. Germline V lookup: CDR1 SGHAT, CDR2 FQNNGV.

The chain couples TRBV4-2 to TRBJ2-7; D ambiguous. The V end was cut by 4 bases, the J end by 3 bases, with 13 bases between. The CDR3 extends over 14 amino acids. Germline CDR1 LGHNA, CDR2 YNFKEQ. Here the CDR3 reads CASSPRESGYEQYF. For the CDR3, the DNA is TGTGCCAGCAGCCCCCGAGAATCGGGCTACGAGCAGTACTTC.

This chain connects TRBV15 to TRBJ2-5; 12 nucleotides match TRBD2. Germline assignment: CDR1 LNHNV and CDR2 YYDKDF (reference sequence). V was pared by 4 bases and J by 2 bases, with 8 bases of the junction left unmatched. CDR3 length: 17 residues. CDR3 sequence (DNA): TGTGCCACCAGCACGCGTAGACTAGCGGGGGTTCAAGAGACCCAGTACTTC. It translates to CATSTRRLAGVQETQYF.

V is TRBV18 and J is TRBJ2-3; weak D call: TRBD1 (5 bases). This CDR3 region has 13 residues. V was clipped by 3 bases and J by 8 bases, with 12 bases between them. Germline CDR1 reads KGHSH; CDR2 reads LQKENI. The CDR3 spells CASSPGDRLTQYF. CDR3 sequence (DNA): TGTGCCAGCTCACCCGGTGACAGACTTACGCAGTATTTT.

The V call is TRBV27, the J call TRBJ2-7, with 8 bases fitting TRBD1. J gave up 5 bases and V 5 bases, and 8 bases lay outside the gene matches. Looked up from germline, CDR1 is MNHEY and CDR2 is SMNVEV (reference sequence). The CDR3 length is 14 residues. The CDR3 DNA reads as TGTGCCAGCAGTACCAGGACAGGGTTCCACGAGCAGTACTTC. Translation: CASSTRTGFHEQYF.

The rearrangement uses TRBV6-5 and TRBJ2-5, with TRBD2 matching over 11 bases. V lost 7 bases and J lost 5; bases outside the gene matches: 6. The CDR3 runs 14 residues. Germline assignment: CDR1 MNHEY and CDR2 SVGAGI. CDR3 in DNA: TGTGCCAGCACCTCTAGGACTAGCGGGGAGACCCAGTACTTC. Protein: CASTSRTSGETQYF.

The chain joins TRBV18 to TRBJ2-7; 7 bases are a match to TRBD1. J gave up 2 bases and V 0 bases, and 4 bases lay outside the gene matches. The CDR3 has 15 residues. Germline lookup yields CDR1 KGHSH and CDR2 LQKENI. The CDR3 reads CASSPPIGGPYEQYF. CDR3 nucleotides: TGTGCCAGCTCACCACCGATAGGGGGCCCCTACGAGCAGTACTTC. Variable domain in full (rest from reference TRBV18 and TRBJ2-7): NAGVMQNPRHLVRRRGQEARLRCSPMKGHSHVYWYRQLPEEGLKFMVYLQKENIIDESGMPKERFSAEFPKEGPSILRIQQVVRGDSAAYFCASSPPIGGPYEQYFGPGTRLTVT.

The gene calls are TRBV7-2 and TRBJ1-6; maybe TRBD1 (6 bases). Germline assignment: CDR1 SGHTA and CDR2 FQGNSA. The CDR3 is 16 amino acids. Trimming took 5 bases from V and 5 from J, leaving 16 bases between them. This CDR3 reads CASSKNRAGNNSPLHF. For the CDR3, the DNA is TGTGCCAGCAGCAAGAACAGGGCGGGGAATAATTCACCCCTCCACTTT.

The chain employs TRBV27 and TRBJ2-4; tentatively, D is TRBD2 (6 bases). V was pared by 3 bases and J by 9 bases, with 9 bases between. This CDR3 is built from 12 residues. CDR1 MNHEY and CDR2 SMNVEV come from the germline V gene (reference sequence). The CDR3 region is CASSFAGGIQYF. The CDR3 nucleotides read TGTGCCAGCAGTTTTGCCGGGGGCATTCAGTACTTC.

This chain links TRBV10-3 with TRBJ1-1; D is unclear. The CDR3 is made up of 11 amino acids. Germline V gene sequence: CDR1 ENHRY, CDR2 SYGVKD. V lost 8 bases and J lost 3, with 7 bases in between. As DNA, the CDR3 is TGTGCCATCTCAGAGCACACTGAAGCTTTCTTT. Protein product: CAISEHTEAFF.

About this clone: Other DNA sequences in the same sample also yield this CDR3. The chain has TRBV28 and TRBJ1-4; TRBD1 matches 8 bases. The CDR3 consists of 14 residues. The ends lost 5 bases at V and 8 bases at J; junction bases unmatched: 7. The germline V gene has CDR1 MDHEN and CDR2 SYDVKM. CDR3 region: CASSRGQGREKLFF. In DNA form, the CDR3 reads TGTGCCAGCAGTCGAGGACAGGGTAGGGAAAAACTGTTTTTT.

This chain connects TRBV6-5 to TRBJ1-2; D possibly corresponds to TRBD1 (5 bases). The CDR3 runs 14 residues. Germline CDR1 MNHEY, CDR2 SVGAGI. V lost 2 bases and J lost 7, with 14 bases in between. In nucleotides, the CDR3 is TGTGCCAGCAGTTACGGGGGACGGGGGTTTGGCTACACCTTC. This encodes CASSYGGRGFGYTF.

The rearrangement joins TRBV9 to TRBJ2-1; TRBD2 matches at 8 bases. This CDR3 spans 15 amino acids. J gave up 9 bases and V 0 bases, and 8 bases lay outside the gene matches. Germline loops: CDR1 SGDLS, CDR2 YYNGEE. CDR3 loop: CASSVVTGGGREQFF. In DNA, the CDR3 is TGTGCCAGCAGCGTAGTAACGGGAGGGGGACGTGAGCAGTTCTTC.

The V and J genes are TRBV27 and TRBJ2-3; no reliable D call. The CDR3 is 16 residues long. V was pared by 2 bases and J by 3 bases, with 15 bases between. Germline V lookup: CDR1 MNHEY, CDR2 SMNVEV (reference sequence). CDR3 amino acids: CASSLNARVRTDTQYF. The CDR3 DNA follows: TGTGCCAGCAGTTTAAACGCTAGGGTCAGGACAGATACGCAGTATTTT.